This TCR beta chain was captured by sequencing in a study of T cells in Graves' hyperthyroidism and ophthalmopathy. Across 18 months, stable Graves' hyperthyroidism was marked by no progression to ophthalmopathy. Orbital computed tomography and thyroid ultrasound, together with serum TRAb and thyroxine and clinical symptoms, were used for diagnoses. Amplified TCR beta CDR3 regions derived from RNA transcripts. Researchers ran a first-round RT-PCR on the TCR CDR3 using the HTBI primer set. A single record per CDR3 protein comes from TCRdb applying MiXCR to the multiplex PCR reads. The sample shows about 580,000 distinct CDR3 sequences, just over 45% of them seen only once. Deletions cut 5 bases from V and 8 bases from J, with 15 bases between. CDR3 length: 14 amino acids. Looked up from germline, CDR1 is MDHEN and CDR2 is SYDVKM.

The TCR was taken from a woman in her late teens or twenties with Graves' hyperthyroidism. V is TRBV28 and J is TRBJ2-2; D perhaps matches TRBD1 (7 bases). Source material: peripheral blood or thyroid tissue (not recorded which). The CDR3 coding sequence is TGTGCCAGCAGTATTACGACAGGGACTGGGGAGCTGTTTTTT. Amino acids: CASSITTGTGELFF.